These 24 T cell receptor beta chains were all obtained from the same sample, sequenced in a study of post-analysis software for immune sequencing data. Every TCR beta cDNA library bore unique molecular identifiers. TCRdb passed the PCR reads through MiXCR, listing each CDR3 protein once. The profile shows 750,000 to 950,000 distinct CDR3 sequences, roughly 50% of them singletons. General study points: About 5 TRBV segments occurring more often in patients than controls included TRBV5-6, TRBV5-1 and TRBV20-1.

These receptors' targets are unknown. The sequenced material came from blood. These receptors came from a girl under 18 with multiple sclerosis.

This rearrangement joins TRBV29-1 to TRBJ2-1; TRBD1 is a possible D gene (5 bases). Trimming cost V 7 bases and J 0 bases, with 31 bases left between them. Germline CDR1 is SQVTM and CDR2 is ANQGSEA. The CDR3 is 20 amino acids. CDR3 DNA: TGCAGCGCCCCACCCGCGGCAGACAGTCGTAGTAGGAGCTCCTACAATGAGCAGTTCTTC. Its protein is CSAPPAADSRSRSSYNEQFF.

The V call is TRBV6-2 or TRBV6-3, the J call TRBJ1-2; D call uncertain. Deletions cut 11 bases from V and 3 bases from J, with 16 bases between. The CDR3 covers 13 residues. Germline V gives CDR1 MNHEY, CDR2 SVGEGT. For the CDR3, the DNA is TGTGCCGGACGTGGGGATTCAGACTATGGCTACACCTTC. Protein: CAGRGDSDYGYTF.

The chain is built from TRBV4-2 and TRBJ2-1; D call uncertain. The germline V and J ends were trimmed by 0 bases and 9 bases, with 9 bases remaining between them. Per germline, CDR1 LGHNA and CDR2 YNFKEQ. CDR3 length equals 13 residues. DNA for the CDR3: TGTGCCAGCAGCCAAGATCTGGTGGGTGAGCAGTTCTTC. It translates to CASSQDLVGEQFF.

J is TRBJ2-3 and V is TRBV7-2, with 14 nucleotides matching TRBD2. The length of the CDR3 is 15 residues. Germline lookup yields CDR1 SGHTA and CDR2 FQGNSA. Trimming at V came to 4 bases and at J to 11 bases, leaving 8 bases not matched to a gene. CDR3 in DNA: TGTGCCAGCAGCTACGGGACTAGCGGGAGCCGTATGCAGTATTTT. The encoded protein is CASSYGTSGSRMQYF. Variable domain in full (rest from reference TRBV7-2 and TRBJ2-3): GAGVSQSPSNKVTEKGKDVELRCDPISGHTALYWYRQSLGQGLEFLIYFQGNSAPDKSGLPSDRFSAERTGGSVSTLTIQRTQQEDSAVYLCASSYGTSGSRMQYFGPGTRLTVL.

The chain carries TRBV10-3 and TRBJ1-2, with 7 bases aligning to TRBD1. CDR3 size: 13 residues. V was pared by 6 bases and J by 4 bases, with 5 bases of the junction left unmatched. The germline V gene has CDR1 ENHRY and CDR2 SYGVKD. This chain's CDR3 is CAISGGQIYGYTF. DNA for the CDR3: TGTGCCATCAGCGGGGGACAGATCTATGGCTACACCTTC.

V gene TRBV20-1 combines with J gene TRBJ2-7, with 13 positions matching TRBD2. The CDR3 length is 16 residues. From germline, CDR1 is DFQATT and CDR2 SNEGSKA (reference sequence). The V segment lost 6 bases and the J segment 4 bases; nucleotides outside the gene matches: 12. The CDR3: CSAHRLLAGGSYEQYF. The DNA for the CDR3 is TGCAGTGCCCACCGTCTACTAGCGGGGGGGAGTTACGAGCAGTACTTC.

This clonotype has a handful of counts. The CDR3 DNA reads TGCAGCACCCGGACAGTAGATTCGTACGAGCAGTACTTC. It is translated as CSTRTVDSYEQYF. This chain links TRBV29-1 with TRBJ2-4; D perhaps matches TRBD1 (6 bases). The J call is doubtful: the DNA matches TRBJ2-7 better. The CDR3 length is 13 residues. The V gene's germline CDR1 is SQVTM and CDR2 ANQGSEA.

V gene TRBV20-1 combines with J gene TRBJ2-5; 11 nucleotides line up with TRBD2. J lost 5 bases, V lost 3 bases, and 11 bases had no gene match. The CDR3 has 16 amino acids. The germline V gene encodes CDR1 DFQATT and CDR2 SNEGSKA (reference sequence). CDR3 in DNA: TGCAGTGCTAGGTCGCTAGCGGGAGGTGGGGGGGAGACCCAGTACTTC. It encodes CSARSLAGGGGETQYF.

This chain connects TRBV5-1 to TRBJ2-7; perhaps TRBD2 as D (6 bases). CDR3 size: 15 residues. Trimming removed 3 bases at V and 3 bases at J, with 16 bases between. CDR1 is SGHRS, CDR2 YFSETQ, per germline. The CDR3 nucleotides read TGCGCCAGCAGCTGGGATGGGACTGTCCGCTACGAGCAGTACTTC. Protein: CASSWDGTVRYEQYF. Full variable domain (missing parts from reference TRBV5-1 and TRBJ2-7): KAGVTQTPRYLIKTRGQQVTLSCSPISGHRSVSWYQQTPGQGLQFLFEYFSETQRNKGNFPGRFSGRQFSNSRSEMNVSTLELGDSALYLCASSWDGTVRYEQYFGPGTRLTVT.

The chain uses TRBV29-1 and TRBJ2-1; D call uncertain. The J call may be wrong; the DNA end is better matched by TRBJ2-7. CDR3 length: 13 residues. Germline loops: CDR1 SQVTM, CDR2 ANQGSEA. CDR3 coding DNA: TGCAGCGTTGGGTCGGTAGTATCCGGCGAGCAGTACTTC. Translated: CSVGSVVSGEQYF.

Note on this clonotype: A junction boundary mismatches the germline segment, possibly from a read error. The chain is built from TRBV20-1 and TRBJ2-7; 11 nucleotides agree with TRBD2. Germline V gene data show CDR1 as DFQATT and CDR2 as SNEGSKA (reference sequence). This CDR3 has 17 amino acids. The CDR3 loop reads CSARKNKGLAVIYEQYF. The DNA of the CDR3 is TGCAGCGCTAGAAAGAACAAGGGACTAGCGGTAATCTACGAGCAGTACTTC.

This clonotype was counted only a few times. V is TRBV29-1 and J is TRBJ1-2; D perhaps matches TRBD1 (6 bases). Deletions cut 3 bases from V and 6 bases from J, with 23 bases between. The CDR3 runs to 16 residues. Germline CDR1 is SQVTM and CDR2 is ANQGSEA. CDR3 in amino acids: CSVDPLTGLSDNGYTF. The DNA of the CDR3 is TGCAGCGTTGACCCTCTGACAGGCCTTTCAGACAATGGCTACACCTTC.

The table lists this clonotype with a few counts. The chain carries TRBV29-1 and TRBJ2-3; TRBD1 agrees at 9 bases. The CDR3 extends over 12 amino acids. The V gene end was trimmed by 7 bases and the J gene end by 6 bases; junction bases not matched to a gene: 5. CDR1 SQVTM and CDR2 ANQGSEA come from the germline V gene. The CDR3 DNA reads TGCAGCGCGGACAGGGGTAGGGATACGCAGTATTTT. As protein: CSADRGRDTQYF.

This chain links TRBV29-1 with TRBJ2-3; no clear D. Germline values: CDR1 SQVTM, CDR2 ANQGSEA. V gave up 3 bases and J gave up 5 bases, with 12 bases separating them. The CDR3 loop spans 13 amino acids. CDR3 in DNA: TGCAGCGTTGAGGGCCGGGCTAGAGATACGCAGTATTTT. Translated, it gives CSVEGRARDTQYF.

For this clonotype: Germline and junction disagree at one end, which may indicate a read error. V and J are TRBV5-1 and TRBJ2-6, with D maybe TRBD1 (5 bases). Germline CDR1 and CDR2: SGHRS and YFSETQ. This CDR3 has 15 amino acids. CDR3 amino acids: CASSSTGSGANVPTF. CDR3 DNA sequence: TGCGCCAGCAGCTCCACAGGCTCTGGGGCCAACGTCCCGACTTTC.

This clonotype showed up just a few times. This chain connects TRBV29-1 to TRBJ2-5; tentative D call: TRBD2 (6 bases). The DNA end is more similar to TRBJ2-7, so the J call may be wrong. Germline CDR1 reads SQVTM; CDR2 reads ANQGSEA. There are 15 residues in the CDR3. The CDR3 region has the DNA TGCAGCGTTGAAGATCGGAGGGGTGGGTCCTACGAGCAGTACTTC. Amino acids: CSVEDRRGGSYEQYF.

V and J are TRBV7-9 and TRBJ2-3; 9 nucleotides match TRBD1. The CDR3 runs 15 residues. Germline values: CDR1 SEHNR, CDR2 FQNEAQ (reference sequence). V shed 10 bases and J 0 bases; nucleotides not matched to a gene: 8. CDR3 in amino acids: CAMGLGQGSTDTQYF. Here the CDR3 DNA reads TGTGCCATGGGGCTGGGACAGGGTAGCACAGATACGCAGTATTTT. The full variable domain, its missing parts supplied by reference TRBV7-9 and TRBJ2-3, is DTGVSQNPRHKITKRGQNVTFRCDPISEHNRLYWYRQTLGQGPEFLTYFQNEAQLEKSRLLSDRFSAERPKGSFSTLEIQRTEQGDSAMYLCAMGLGQGSTDTQYFGPGTRLTVL.

This clonotype was seen just once. This chain joins TRBV2 and TRBJ1-2, with D maybe TRBD1 (5 bases). The CDR3 totals 15 residues. The germline V gene has CDR1 SNHLY and CDR2 FYNNEI. Trimming removed 8 bases at V and 2 bases at J, with 18 bases between. CDR3 DNA sequence: TGTGCCAGCCAATTAAGGGGAACGGCGAACTATGGCTACACCTTC. Protein product: CASQLRGTANYGYTF.

The V call is TRBV10-3, the J call TRBJ2-2; D is tentatively TRBD1 or TRBD2 (5 bases each). CDR1 is ENHRY, CDR2 SYGVKD, per germline. The CDR3 covers 16 residues. The V end was cut by 10 bases, the J end by 0 bases, with 18 bases between. The CDR3 DNA sequence: TGTGCCACCGTGAATGACGGGACGGCGAACACCGGGGAGCTGTTTTTT. This encodes CATVNDGTANTGELFF.

This clonotype was found a few times. The chain links TRBV29-1 to TRBJ2-7; D is unresolved. Germline loops: CDR1 SQVTM, CDR2 ANQGSEA. Between the trimmed V and J ends, which lost 6 bases and 1 base, there was a span of 10 bases. The CDR3 totals 12 residues. CDR3 residues: CSVARGSYEQYF. CDR3 bases: TGCAGCGTCGCAAGAGGATCCTACGAGCAGTACTTC.

This sequence joins TRBV5-1 and TRBJ2-1; TRBD2 matches at 15 bases. With V trimmed by 3 bases and J by 5 bases, 3 bases remained unmatched. Germline CDR1 is SGHRS and CDR2 is YFSETQ. The CDR3 extends over 16 amino acids. CDR3 bases: TGCGCCAGCAGCTCCCGGACTAGCGGGAGGGACAATGAGCAGTTCTTC. Translating it yields CASSSRTSGRDNEQFF.

This clonotype was counted only a few times. The gene calls are TRBV5-1 and TRBJ2-7; 8 bases line up with TRBD2. Unmatched junction bases numbered 7, after V lost 0 bases and J lost 2 bases. Germline CDR1 SGHRS, CDR2 YFSETQ. The CDR3 extends over 16 amino acids. Here the CDR3 DNA reads TGCGCCAGCAGCTTGGAGGCTAGCGGGTGGACCTACGAGCAGTACTTC. Translation gives CASSLEASGWTYEQYF.

This clonotype occurred once. J is TRBJ2-3 and V is TRBV10-3; D is possibly TRBD1 (5 bases). The germline V gene encodes CDR1 ENHRY and CDR2 SYGVKD. The V gene lost 4 bases and the J gene lost 1 base, with 9 bases spanning the gap. CDR3 length: 14 amino acids. The CDR3 loop reads CAISGLGGTDTQYF. As DNA, the CDR3 is TGTGCCATCAGTGGCTTAGGGGGCACAGATACGCAGTATTTT.

The chain employs TRBV5-1 and TRBJ2-5; TRBD1 aligns across 9 bases. This CDR3 spans 14 amino acids. From germline, CDR1 is SGHRS and CDR2 YFSETQ. V was clipped by 4 bases and J by 8 bases; unmatched bases: 9. Written as DNA, the CDR3 is TGCGCCAGCAGCCTTGGCAGGGACAGGGAAACCCAGTACTTC. Translating gives CASSLGRDRETQYF.